This TCR beta chain was sequenced during a study of regulatory T cells in long-lasting Graves disease. Overall study: To qualify as persistent, Graves' disease required over 5 years of antithyroid drugs with positive TSH receptor antibodies. Study-level results: Persistent Graves' cases showed lower TCR diversity than newly diagnosed cases. Persistent patients had a count of shared public clonotypes (approximately 3,000) that exceeded that of new patients (966).

In building TCR beta libraries, iRepertoire HTBI primers were used together with Arm-PCR of CDR3 regions. MiXCR, applied by TCRdb to the multiplex PCR reads, yields one record per CDR3 protein. This sample has a few hundred thousand distinct CDR3 sequences; about 22% occur once, and the top ten carry roughly 6.9%. CDR1 is MDHEN and CDR2 is SYDVKM in the germline V gene. The CDR3 totals 17 residues. Trimming removed 8 bases at V and 7 bases at J, with 30 bases between. At least ten counts were recorded for this clonotype. The antigen is not known. Time point noted: persistent/refractory GD, antithyroid drugs over 5 years with positive TRAb. The authors made the TCR library using RNA they extracted from PBMCs. Diagnoses of Graves' disease were made by American Thyroid Association guidelines.

The TCR was taken from a female donor with Graves disease. The chain carries TRBV28 and TRBJ2-7; possibly TRBD2 for D (7 bases). Sample: peripheral blood mononuclear cells (PBMCs), taken when the disease was refractory, from a patient treated with antithyroid drugs. CDR3 bases: TGTGCCAGCCGCTTAGGGGGGGCCAACCCCCATACGTGGGAGCAGTACTTC. This gives the protein CASRLGGANPHTWEQYF.